This section outlines one TCR beta chain sequence together with its context. Antigen specificity is unknown. Sequencing was performed with immunoSEQ multiplex PCR; in TCRdb, only in-frame clones are kept and a portion is missing. The data show around 84,000 clones, with 85% to 95% seen just once and 11% held by the top ten. The sample belongs to a study of OX40 agonist ivuxolimab in advanced cancers. The overall study: A partial response was reached by three patients: one with hepatocellular carcinoma and two with cutaneous melanoma. Study conclusions and caveats: Among expanded peripheral T cells, antigen specificity went undetermined.

This CDR3 has 19 residues. Germline lookup yields CDR1 KGHSH and CDR2 LQKENI. After removal of 3 bases from V and 8 bases from J, the junction contained 17 bases not matched to a gene. The sequencing used CD4+ or CD8+ T cells sorted from blood, collected in a trial of the OX40 agonist ivuxolimab. The source is an adult with an advanced solid tumor such as melanoma, head and neck, liver or kidney cancer. This chain connects TRBV18 to TRBJ2-1; 12 bases line up with TRBD2. CDR3 coding DNA: TGTGCCAGCTCACCTGCCTTTCTATGGACTAGCGGGGCGGTGGATGAGCAGTTCTTC. This translates into CASSPAFLWTSGAVDEQFF.